The source of this TCR beta chain is a study of TIL therapy for anti-PD-1-resistant metastatic lung cancer (dated by TCRdb to about 2021). A note on the overall study: Tumors were harvested prior to any PD-1/PD-L1 blockade, after which nivolumab was administered to patients, and lymphodepletion, expanded TIL infusion and IL-2 were given to patients who progressed. Enrolled patients had a median age of roughly 54 years (range about 38-75) and a median tumor PD-L1 proportion score of less than 7%. The cohort was composed predominantly of lung adenocarcinoma, with a handful of EGFR-mutant and two ALK-rearranged tumors included, and half of patients were identified as current or former smokers. A median non-synonymous tumor mutation burden of under 1.9 mutations per megabase was determined across the cohort by whole-exome sequencing. T cell receptor beta sequencing of tumor and peripheral blood served to follow clonotypes across the tumor, the expanded TIL product, and serial blood samples. Summary of the overall study and its limitations: The cohort was highly selected, with more treatment-naive, never-smoker and oncogene-addicted patients than typical, limiting generalizability. The study protocol defined all tumor marker inferences as exploratory. The baseline peripheral repertoire was partially replaced by infused TIL clonotypes, which then decayed over months, and no apparent association between persistence and response was found.

CDR1 is given as SEHNR and CDR2 as FQNEAQ, both from the germline V gene (reference sequence). The CDR3 contains 11 residues, cysteine and phenylalanine counted. The kept DNA is CDR3 alone, 33 bases in frame from the first base. Trimming removed 5 bases from V and 6 bases from J, leaving 6 bases between the germline ends. The immunoSEQ v3 hsTCRB kit was used to amplify TCR beta CDR3 regions from genomic DNA through bias-controlled multiplex PCR. An Illumina NextSeq 500 was used to sequence the TCR libraries, reaching around 2.1 million read pairs at survey level or roughly 5-6.5 million at deep level. Concerning the study's data processing: The immunoSEQ Analyzer software assigned V, D and J genes, filtered out non-productive sequences, and reported clonality. To compare repertoires between infused TIL and blood, productive Simpson clonality was used along with the Morisita overlap index of productive TRB rearrangements. For each clone in blood, the absolute clonotype count was estimated by multiplying the lymphocyte count by the CD3+ fraction and by the clone's productive frequency. TCRdb limited this immuneACCESS table to in-frame rearrangements with V and J called. A share of clones is missing; checked studies link under half to unresolved V genes, and the rest is unexplained. V and J calls and clone size are as listed in that table; D and trimming were resolved from the DNA. For this sample there are about 60,000 clones; roughly 66% appear just once. In total, the top ten clones hold around 6.3% of the sample.

The time point label of this sample denotes: pre-treatment sample, taken before nivolumab and TIL therapy. Between October 2017 and early 2020, a dual-center phase I trial enrolled adults who had stage 4 NSCLC. The samples were obtained from a phase I trial that was single-arm and open-label and tested tumor-infiltrating lymphocyte therapy combined with nivolumab in advanced non-small cell lung cancer. Mononuclear cells from blood collected in EDTA tubes were isolated on a Ficoll gradient and snap-frozen as pellets, and DNA was then extracted using a Qiagen mini-prep kit. Points on this clone: The antigen this receptor binds is unknown. Per-base quality was not reported, and no clone a single base away is much larger than it.

The rearranged chain carries TRBV7-9 and TRBJ2-3; the D gene assignment is ambiguous. Material: blood, obtained at baseline. This TCR came from a person aged 25 to 80 with non-small cell lung cancer. The CDR3 region reads CASSKRDTQYF. DNA sequence: TGTGCCAGCAGCAAGAGGGATACGCAGTATTTT. The entire variable domain, with the stretches around the CDR3 drawn from the reference TRBV7-9 and TRBJ2-3 proteins, is DTGVSQNPRHKITKRGQNVTFRCDPISEHNRLYWYRQTLGQGPEFLTYFQNEAQLEKSRLLSDRFSAERPKGSFSTLEIQRTEQGDSAMYLCASSKRDTQYFGPGTRLTVL.